Here is one TCR beta chain with its context. Clinical histories supplied by participants themselves formed the basis of cohort assignment. Exposed enrollees had met someone with a PCR-confirmed or clinician-diagnosed COVID-19 case at some point within the 2 weeks before study entry. These data are taken from a study of blood T cell repertoires in COVID-19. For the study at large: Collection of acute and convalescent COVID-19 samples took place in the United States, Italy and Spain.

The ends were cut back, 1 base at V and 5 bases at J, with 14 bases in the middle. Germline V CDR1 and CDR2: MGHRA, YSYEKL. The CDR3 length is 16 residues. Original methodology: Estimated nucleated cell counts came from reference gene primer amplification. Profiled with immunoSEQ multiplex PCR; TCRdb holds only in-frame clones, not every one. D and trimming were read from the DNA, whereas the V and J calls and clone size are those reported in that table. The data contain 200,000 to 250,000 clones, around nine tenths of them seen just once; the ten biggest clones take up around 3.7%. V and J are TRBV4-1 and TRBJ2-2, with TRBD2 as a possible D gene (5 bases). The origin of this receptor is a woman aged 25 to 39 who had been exposed to COVID-19. The sample taken for sequencing was PBMCs or T cells enriched from blood (not recorded which). The CDR3 bases are TGCGCCAGCAGCCAAGTAGCGATGGGAAAAACCGGGGAGCTGTTTTTT. It specifies CASSQVAMGKTGELFF.